These 2 T cell receptor beta chains originate from one sample sequenced in a study of blood T cell repertoires in COVID-19. The table came from immunoSEQ multiplex PCR; TCRdb's copy has only in-frame clones and leaves some out. The table lists roughly 63,000 clones, roughly nine tenths of them singletons. Sequencing was carried out using peripheral blood. Source of these receptors: a man between 50 and 59 years old with active COVID-19.

V and J are TRBV18 and TRBJ1-1; 11 bases fit TRBD1. Germline V lookup: CDR1 KGHSH, CDR2 LQKENI. After removal of 6 bases from V and 5 bases from J, the junction contained 2 bases not matched to a gene. The CDR3 length is 13 residues. This chain's CDR3 is CASSGTGGTEAFF. The CDR3 DNA reads TGTGCCAGCTCCGGGACAGGGGGGACTGAAGCTTTCTTT.

The rearrangement joins TRBV7-3 to TRBJ2-1; 14 bases are shared with TRBD2. CDR1 and CDR2 (germline): SGHTA, FQGTGA. This CDR3 has 14 residues. V trimming: 5 bases; J trimming: 9 bases; junction bases outside the gene matches: 3. The CDR3 DNA sequence: TGTGCCAGCAGCGCGACTAGCGGGGGGGCTGAGCAGTTCTTC. As protein: CASSATSGGAEQFF.